The 17 T cell receptor beta chains presented below share a single source sample, sequenced in a study of OX40 agonist ivuxolimab in advanced cancers. Sequencing was performed with immunoSEQ multiplex PCR; in TCRdb, only in-frame clones are kept and a portion is missing. This sample has approximately 58,000 clones, with about 81% found just once. Sample: CD4+ or CD8+ T cells sorted from blood, taken in a trial of the OX40 agonist ivuxolimab. The receptors stem from an adult with an advanced solid tumor such as melanoma, head and neck, liver or kidney cancer.

The V gene is TRBV5-4, the J gene TRBJ2-5, with D hard to call. With the DNA end fitting TRBJ2-7 better, the J assignment may be wrong. The CDR3 extends over 13 amino acids. Germline values: CDR1 SGHNT, CDR2 YYREEE (reference sequence). In DNA, the CDR3 is TGTGCCAGCAGCTTCGGCCGGCAGTACGAGCAGTACTTC. Translation gives CASSFGRQYEQYF.

J is TRBJ1-3 and V is TRBV5-6, with 7 positions matching TRBD1. This CDR3 is built from 15 residues. From germline, CDR1 is SGHDT and CDR2 YYEEEE. Unmatched junction bases numbered 4, after V lost 1 base and J lost 3 bases. DNA for the CDR3: TGTGCCAGCAGCTTGCCTGGGACAGTTGGAAACACCATATATTTT. Protein: CASSLPGTVGNTIYF. Complete variable domain (other parts from reference TRBV5-6 and TRBJ1-3): DAGVTQSPTHLIKTRGQQVTLRCSPKSGHDTVSWYQQALGQGPQFIFQYYEEEERQRGNFPDRFSGHQFPNYSSELNVNALLLGDSALYLCASSLPGTVGNTIYFGEGSWLTVV.

The chain has TRBV28 and TRBJ2-5; 8 bases align to TRBD2. V lost 7 bases, J lost 4 bases, and 11 bases stayed unmatched. Looked up from germline, CDR1 is MDHEN and CDR2 is SYDVKM. The CDR3 is 15 residues long. The chain's CDR3 is CASNPNGGGRETQYF. CDR3 DNA: TGTGCCAGCAACCCTAACGGGGGGGGCCGAGAGACCCAGTACTTC.

The V gene is TRBV7-8, the J gene TRBJ2-7; D is possibly TRBD2 (5 bases). There are 13 residues in the CDR3. The germline V gene encodes CDR1 SGHVS and CDR2 FQNEAQ. With 1 base removed from V and 6 bases from J, the gap between germline ends came to 10 bases. The CDR3 loop reads CASSLGPRGEQYF. The DNA for the CDR3 is TGTGCCAGCAGCTTAGGTCCCCGGGGCGAGCAGTACTTC.

This chain joins TRBV18 and TRBJ1-1; no firm D call. The CDR3 covers 16 residues. Trimming stripped 1 base from V and 1 base from J, with 13 bases between. Germline V lookup: CDR1 KGHSH, CDR2 LQKENI. DNA of the CDR3: TGTGCCAGCTCACCACGTGTTACCCAACCGAACACTGAAGCTTTCTTT. This sequence encodes CASSPRVTQPNTEAFF. The entire variable domain, with the rest obtained from reference TRBV18 and TRBJ1-1, is as follows: NAGVMQNPRHLVRRRGQEARLRCSPMKGHSHVYWYRQLPEEGLKFMVYLQKENIIDESGMPKERFSAEFPKEGPSILRIQQVVRGDSAAYFCASSPRVTQPNTEAFFGQGTRLTVV.

V and J are TRBV25-1 and TRBJ2-3; 7 bases line up with TRBD1. Germline V gene sequence: CDR1 MGHDK, CDR2 SYGVNS. V shed 2 bases and J 6 bases; nucleotides not matched to a gene: 8. The CDR3 length is 15 residues. CDR3 nucleotides: TGTGCCAGCAGTGAAAAAGGCAGGGGGTGGGATACGCAGTATTTT. This translates into CASSEKGRGWDTQYF.

The J gene is TRBJ2-3, the V gene TRBV15; TRBD2 matches at 10 bases. Germline CDR1 is LNHNV and CDR2 is YYDKDF (reference sequence). This CDR3 comprises 16 residues. Trimming took 0 bases from V and 1 from J; bases not matched to a gene: 1. The CDR3 loop is CATSRDLAGGTDTQYF. The CDR3 coding sequence is TGTGCCACCAGCAGAGACCTAGCGGGGGGCACAGATACGCAGTATTTT.

The chain couples TRBV4-2 to TRBJ2-1; D is possibly TRBD2 (5 bases). The germline V gene has CDR1 LGHNA and CDR2 YNFKEQ. CDR3 length: 16 amino acids. Trimming took off 3 bases at V and 6 bases at J, with 18 bases between the two ends. The CDR3 DNA follows: TGTGCCAGCAGCCATTATCGGCTAGCTGGTGTCAATGAGCAGTTCTTC. Its protein is CASSHYRLAGVNEQFF.

The chain joins TRBV19 to TRBJ1-5; TRBD1 matches 10 bases. V gave up 1 base and J gave up 8 bases; unmatched junction bases: 11. The CDR3 is 17 residues long. Germline V gene data show CDR1 as LNHDA and CDR2 as SQIVND (reference sequence). CDR3 in amino acids: CASSIGQGAWGREPQHF. CDR3 in DNA: TGTGCCAGTAGTATAGGACAGGGGGCCTGGGGCAGAGAGCCCCAGCATTTT.

V usage is TRBV19 and J usage is TRBJ1-2; a possible D gene is TRBD1 (6 bases). This CDR3 has 15 amino acids. V shed 9 bases and J shed 7 bases, with 24 bases lying between them. Germline-derived CDR1 and CDR2 are LNHDA and SQIVND (reference sequence). CDR3 residues: CASTAREQGWIGYTF. The DNA for the CDR3 is TGTGCCAGCACCGCCCGGGAACAGGGTTGGATTGGCTACACCTTC. Full variable domain (missing parts from reference TRBV19 and TRBJ1-2): DGGITQSPKYLFRKEGQNVTLSCEQNLNHDAMYWYRQDPGQGLRLIYYSQIVNDFQKGDIAEGYSVSREKKESFPLTVTSAQKNPTAFYLCASTAREQGWIGYTFGSGTRLTVV.

This clone turned up a few times. The chain is built from TRBV10-3 and TRBJ1-1; TRBD1 agrees at 7 bases. The CDR3 extends over 13 amino acids. The V gene's germline CDR1 is ENHRY and CDR2 SYGVKD. V shed 10 bases, J shed 1 base, and the junction held 6 bases outside the gene matches. The chain's CDR3 is CATQGQTNTEAFF. The CDR3 bases are TGTGCCACTCAGGGACAGACGAACACTGAAGCTTTCTTT.

The rearrangement joins TRBV4-1 to TRBJ1-5; D is undetermined. In germline, CDR1 is MGHRA, CDR2 YSYEKL. The CDR3 covers 16 residues. Trimming cost V 0 bases and J 0 bases, with 9 bases left between them. The CDR3 spells CASSQETTTSNQPQHF. CDR3 sequence (DNA): TGCGCCAGCAGCCAAGAGACCACAACTAGCAATCAGCCCCAGCATTTT.

The V call is TRBV7-9, the J call TRBJ2-1; perhaps D is TRBD1 or TRBD2 (6 bases each). CDR1 SEHNR and CDR2 FQNEAQ come from the germline V gene (reference sequence). Trimming stripped 3 bases from V and 4 bases from J, with 10 bases between. The CDR3 extends over 14 amino acids. The CDR3 DNA follows: TGTGCCAGCAGCTTCGGGGGCGGTTACAATGAGCAGTTCTTC. This sequence encodes CASSFGGGYNEQFF.

This clone came up a few times. The gene calls are TRBV19 and TRBJ1-2, with 7 bases lining up with TRBD1. Per the germline V gene, CDR1 is LNHDA and CDR2 is SQIVND (reference sequence). Trimming at V came to 6 bases and at J to 0 bases, leaving 7 bases not matched to a gene. The CDR3 length is 15 residues. The CDR3 region is CASSFLGQPNYGYTF. For the CDR3, the DNA is TGTGCCAGTAGCTTTTTGGGACAGCCTAACTATGGCTACACCTTC.

The chain joins TRBV6-1 to TRBJ2-5; D remains ambiguous. Germline V gene data show CDR1 as MNHNS and CDR2 as SASEGT. The CDR3 totals 14 residues. Trimming cost V 6 bases and J 1 base, with 12 bases left between them. The CDR3 bases are TGTGCCAGCAGCCGGAACTACTTCCAAGAGACCCAGTACTTC. Protein sequence: CASSRNYFQETQYF.

The CDR3 sequence is CASSQYNSPLHF. The CDR3 coding sequence is TGTGCCAGCAGCCAGTATAATTCACCCCTCCACTTT. The chain links TRBV28 to TRBJ1-6; D unclear. V shed 6 bases and J shed 4 bases, with 4 bases lying between them. This CDR3 spans 12 amino acids. Germline-derived CDR1 and CDR2 are MDHEN and SYDVKM.

The chain links TRBV5-4 to TRBJ1-1, with D uncertain. V was cut by 4 bases and J by 12 bases, with 10 bases left in between. This CDR3 has 10 amino acids. Germline V gene lookup returns CDR1 SGHNT and CDR2 YYREEE (reference sequence). The CDR3 sequence: CASSSGGTFF. The CDR3 DNA sequence: TGTGCCAGCAGCAGTGGTGGAACTTTCTTT.